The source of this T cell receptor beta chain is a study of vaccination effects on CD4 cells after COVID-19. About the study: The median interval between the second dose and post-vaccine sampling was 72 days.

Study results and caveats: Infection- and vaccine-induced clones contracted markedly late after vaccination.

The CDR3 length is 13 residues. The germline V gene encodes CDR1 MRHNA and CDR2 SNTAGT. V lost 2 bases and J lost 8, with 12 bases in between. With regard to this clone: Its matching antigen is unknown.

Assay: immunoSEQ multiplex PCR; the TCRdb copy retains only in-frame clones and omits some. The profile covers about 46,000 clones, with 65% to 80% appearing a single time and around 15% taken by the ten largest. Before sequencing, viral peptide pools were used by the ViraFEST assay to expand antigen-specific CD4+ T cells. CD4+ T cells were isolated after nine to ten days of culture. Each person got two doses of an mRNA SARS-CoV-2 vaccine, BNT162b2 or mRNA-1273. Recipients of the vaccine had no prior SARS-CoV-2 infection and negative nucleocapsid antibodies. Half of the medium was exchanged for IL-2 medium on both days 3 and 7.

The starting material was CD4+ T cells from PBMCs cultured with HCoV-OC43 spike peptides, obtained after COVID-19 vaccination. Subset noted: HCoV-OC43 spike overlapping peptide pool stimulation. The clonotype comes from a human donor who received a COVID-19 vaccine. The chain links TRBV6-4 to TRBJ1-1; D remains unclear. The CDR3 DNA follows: TGTGCCAGCAGTGACCCGGGATCCGGAGAAGCTTTCTTT. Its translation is CASSDPGSGEAFF.